This T cell receptor beta chain was profiled in a study of blood T cell repertoires in COVID-19. Study-level information: Sources were T cells, B-cell-depleted T cells, or PBMCs; the material itself was cDNA or gDNA.

Trimming took 5 bases from V and 3 from J; bases not matched to a gene: 5. Per the germline V gene, CDR1 is SGHTA and CDR2 is FQGNSA. The CDR3 extends over 14 amino acids. As processed by the authors: Estimated nucleated cell counts came from reference gene primer amplification. Here immunoSEQ multiplex PCR was the method, and the copy in TCRdb shows in-frame clones only, minus some. The V and J calls and clone size come from that table; D and trimming were worked out from the DNA. The data contain 110,000 to 150,000 clones, around nine tenths of them singletons. The sequence came from a man aged 45-65 years with active or convalescent COVID-19. The V and J genes are TRBV7-2 and TRBJ2-7, with 9 bases identical to TRBD1. Sequenced material: peripheral blood. CDR3 protein: CASSLRTGVYEQYF. The CDR3 nucleotides are TGTGCCAGCAGCCTCCGGACAGGGGTCTACGAGCAGTACTTC.